This TCR beta chain was identified during a study of coeliac disease. For the study at large: Disease groups: newly diagnosed active, refractory type I, gluten-free-diet controlled. Study-level findings and limits: In active celiac disease, intraepithelial and lamina propria TRB and TRG repertoires were less clonal than controls.

V was trimmed by 0 bases and J by 4 bases, leaving 10 bases between them. The germline CDR1 and CDR2 sequences are MGHRA and YSYEKL. CDR3 length: 16 residues. This clone was seen once. What it recognizes is unknown. Clones were read by immunoSEQ multiplex PCR, and TCRdb kept only the in-frame ones, dropping some. Here the sample spans approximately 3,000 clones, around two thirds being singletons. The sample comprised intraepithelial lymphocytes from the gut. The gene calls are TRBV4-1 and TRBJ2-6, with D tentatively TRBD1 (6 bases). This receptor was identified in a man between 18 and 29 years old with celiac disease on a gluten-free diet. The CDR3 loop reads CASSQEGGSGANVLTF. CDR3 in DNA: TGCGCCAGCAGCCAAGAAGGGGGTAGCGGGGCCAACGTCCTGACTTTC.